A single sample is the source of the 17 T cell receptor beta chains below, sequenced in a study of control samples from healthy donors and cancer patients. Sequencing used immunoSEQ multiplex PCR; TCRdb keeps in-frame clones, though not all of them. The repertoire consists of roughly 200,000 clones, with about 90% occurring once and the leading ten covering around 1.9%. The specimen was blood. These receptors all stem from a man between 25 and 39 years old in good health.

This clone has only a few counts. This chain uses TRBV5-4 with TRBJ2-1, with D possibly matching TRBD2 (6 bases). Germline CDR1 is SGHNT and CDR2 is YYREEE (reference sequence). With 0 bases removed from V and 9 bases from J, the gap between germline ends came to 13 bases. The CDR3 contains 14 residues. The CDR3 sequence is CASSLAGGVSEQFF. CDR3 nucleotides: TGTGCCAGCAGCTTGGCCGGCGGGGTGAGTGAGCAGTTCTTC.

The rearrangement joins TRBV27 to TRBJ2-1; 11 positions match TRBD2. With 6 bases clipped from V and 5 bases from J, the junction kept 3 bases outside the gene matches. The CDR3 extends over 14 amino acids. Germline assignment: CDR1 MNHEY and CDR2 SMNVEV (reference sequence). The CDR3 protein is CASRTSGGDNEQFF. CDR3 nucleotides: TGTGCCAGCAGAACTAGCGGGGGAGACAATGAGCAGTTCTTC.

This clone was counted once. V gene TRBV15 combines with J gene TRBJ2-7; a possible D gene is TRBD1 (8 bases). V lost 2 bases, J lost 5 bases, and 19 bases lay in between. Germline V gene data show CDR1 as LNHNV and CDR2 as YYDKDF (reference sequence). The CDR3 is 16 amino acids. CDR3 in amino acids: CATSRMGGTGRNEQYF. The DNA of the CDR3 is TGTGCCACCAGCAGAATGGGGGGGACAGGAAGAAACGAGCAGTACTTC.

This chain joins TRBV6-5 and TRBJ1-2; no firm D call. This CDR3 region has 13 residues. The V end was cut by 5 bases, the J end by 2 bases, with 9 bases between. Per the germline V gene, CDR1 is MNHEY and CDR2 is SVGAGI. The chain's CDR3 is CASSRRANYGYTF. CDR3 in DNA: TGTGCCAGCAGTCGCCGGGCCAACTATGGCTACACCTTC.

This clone appeared a few times. The chain has TRBV30 and TRBJ1-5; D remains unclear. There are 15 residues in the CDR3. Per germline, CDR1 GTSNPN and CDR2 SVGIG (reference sequence). Trimming shortened V by 2 bases and J by 6 bases, and 17 bases separated the two germline ends. CDR3 sequence (DNA): TGTGCCTGGAGTCCTATGGGCACTGTGGTTCAGCCCCAGCATTTT. This gives the protein CAWSPMGTVVQPQHF.

The V call is TRBV6-1, the J call TRBJ2-7; 8 positions agree with TRBD1. Trimming at V came to 2 bases and at J to 7 bases, leaving 7 bases not matched to a gene. This CDR3 contains 14 residues. The germline gives CDR1 MNHNS, CDR2 SASEGT. The CDR3 is CASSEWDRKGEQYF. For the CDR3, the DNA is TGTGCCAGCAGTGAATGGGACAGGAAAGGGGAGCAGTACTTC.

This chain connects TRBV10-1 to TRBJ1-1; the D is unclear. Trimming stripped 6 bases from V and 5 bases from J, with 16 bases between. CDR1 is WNHNN, CDR2 SYGVQD, per germline (reference sequence). The CDR3 totals 14 residues. In DNA, the CDR3 is TGCGCCAGCAGCCCCCGGCAGCTGGGGACTGAAGCTTTCTTT. The encoded protein is CASSPRQLGTEAFF.

The CDR3 nucleotides read TGTGCCAGCAGCTCTACCTCGGACAGGGGGCAAAGGAATCAGCCCCAGCATTTT. Its protein product is CASSSTSDRGQRNQPQHF. The chain employs TRBV7-9 and TRBJ1-5; 11 nucleotides align to TRBD1. This CDR3 spans 18 amino acids. The ends lost 4 bases at V and 4 bases at J; junction bases unmatched: 12. Germline V gives CDR1 SEHNR, CDR2 FQNEAQ (reference sequence).

This sequence joins TRBV11-3 and TRBJ2-2; the match to TRBD1 covers 7 bases. The CDR3 is made up of 14 amino acids. Germline assignment: CDR1 SGHNT and CDR2 YENEEA. V trimming: 1 base; J trimming: 4 bases; junction bases outside the gene matches: 0. The CDR3 is CASSLGTGTGELFF. The CDR3 DNA reads TGTGCCAGCAGCTTAGGGACAGGCACCGGGGAGCTGTTTTTT.

The rearrangement uses TRBV4-1 and TRBJ2-3, with 11 positions matching TRBD2. The germline V gene encodes CDR1 MGHRA and CDR2 YSYEKL. V shed 3 bases and J 4 bases; nucleotides not matched to a gene: 3. This CDR3 has 15 amino acids. This chain's CDR3 is CASSQVAGGPDTQYF. The CDR3 nucleotides read TGCGCCAGCAGCCAGGTAGCGGGGGGGCCAGATACGCAGTATTTT.

The rearrangement joins TRBV16 to TRBJ2-7; 8 bases are a match to TRBD1. The CDR3 covers 14 residues. Trimming removed 4 bases from V and 0 bases from J; junction bases left unmatched: 2. CDR1 is KGHSY and CDR2 is FQNENV in the germline V gene. The CDR3, as DNA: TGTGCCAGCAGCCTGGGACAGGACTCCTACGAGCAGTACTTC. This codes for CASSLGQDSYEQYF.

The gene calls are TRBV5-1 and TRBJ2-1; either TRBD1 or TRBD2 may fit D (6 bases each). Germline CDR1 and CDR2: SGHRS and YFSETQ. Between the trimmed V and J ends, which lost 0 bases and 10 bases, there was a span of 11 bases. The CDR3 sequence is 13 residues long. The CDR3 nucleotides read TGCGCCAGCAGCTTGGCTGGGGGGCGGGAGCAGTTCTTC. Protein: CASSLAGGREQFF.

This rearrangement joins TRBV18 to TRBJ1-1; D is perhaps TRBD1 (5 bases). CDR1 is KGHSH, CDR2 LQKENI, per germline. CDR3 length: 16 residues. V dropped 1 base and J dropped 4 bases, with 16 bases sitting between them. The CDR3 DNA reads TGTGCCAGCTCACCACGGGTACTGGGGGAGAGCACTGAAGCTTTCTTT. Amino acids: CASSPRVLGESTEAFF.

A remark on this clone: Sequence at one end of the junction differs from germline and may be a read error. This rearrangement joins TRBV6-5 to TRBJ1-2, with a tentative D call TRBD1 (5 bases). CDR1 and CDR2 (germline): MNHEY, SVGAGI. The CDR3 consists of 15 residues. This CDR3 reads CASSYSVQGNSGYTF. The CDR3 DNA reads as TGTGCCAGCAGTTACTCCGTTCAGGGTAACTCTGGCTACACCTTC.

This chain uses TRBV19 with TRBJ1-6, with 8 positions matching TRBD1. The CDR3 has 15 amino acids. The V and J ends lost 2 bases and 10 bases, in that order; junction bases with no gene match: 7. Germline CDR1 LNHDA, CDR2 SQIVND (reference sequence). The DNA for the CDR3 is TGTGCCAGTAGTATAACCCGGACAGGGAGATCACCCCTCCACTTT. Its protein is CASSITRTGRSPLHF.

This clone was seen a handful of times. The chain carries TRBV19 and TRBJ1-6; 8 bases agree with TRBD1. This CDR3 is built from 12 residues. V was pared by 7 bases and J by 9 bases, with 2 bases of the junction left unmatched. Germline V gene data show CDR1 as LNHDA and CDR2 as SQIVND (reference sequence). The CDR3 bases are TGTGCCAGTAACGACAGGGGTTCACCCCTCCACTTT. Protein product: CASNDRGSPLHF.

V is TRBV4-1 and J is TRBJ2-3, with 13 bases identical to TRBD2. The CDR3 is 17 residues long. Germline loops: CDR1 MGHRA, CDR2 YSYEKL. The trim removed 7 bases at V and 7 bases at J, leaving 14 bases unmatched. Here the CDR3 reads CASTTQILAGGQNTQYF. The CDR3 bases are TGCGCCAGCACCACTCAAATACTAGCGGGGGGGCAAAATACGCAGTATTTT.